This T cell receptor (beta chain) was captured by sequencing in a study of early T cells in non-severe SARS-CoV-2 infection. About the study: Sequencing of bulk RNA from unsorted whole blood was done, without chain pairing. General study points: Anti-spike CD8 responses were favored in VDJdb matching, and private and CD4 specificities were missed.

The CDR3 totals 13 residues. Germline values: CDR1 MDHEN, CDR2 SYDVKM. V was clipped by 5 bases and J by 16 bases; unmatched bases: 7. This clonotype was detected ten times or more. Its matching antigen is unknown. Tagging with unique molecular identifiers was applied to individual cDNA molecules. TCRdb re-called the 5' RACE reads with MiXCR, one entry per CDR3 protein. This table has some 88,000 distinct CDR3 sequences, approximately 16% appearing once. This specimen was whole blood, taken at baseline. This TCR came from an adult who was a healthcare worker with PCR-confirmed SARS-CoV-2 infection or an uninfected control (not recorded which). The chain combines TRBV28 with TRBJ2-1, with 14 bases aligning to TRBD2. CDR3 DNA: TGTGCCAGCAGTGCCGGACTAGCGGGAGGAAAATTCTTC. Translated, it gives CASSAGLAGGKFF.